This TCR beta chain was identified in a study of beta chain features in type 1 diabetes. The overall study: Patients and healthy donors were similar in age, gender and cell yields.

By way of CD45RO/CCR7/CD25/CD127/CD95/CD27, the CD4+ regulatory, stem cell-like memory, central memory and naive cells were sorted. For this clone: Its cognate antigen is unknown.

Study-wide results and limits: A possible short-template PCR bias applies equally to patients and controls. Compared with healthy donors, patients appeared to share more similar naive, central memory and regulatory TCRB repertoires. All four CD4+ subsets of Type 1 diabetes patients contained TCRB CDR3s that were moderately but significantly shorter.

The isolated RNA, all of it, was reverse transcribed, so expressed TCRB transcripts were what got sequenced. The assay was immunoSEQ multiplex PCR, and TCRdb's table has in-frame clones only and misses some. The top ten hold approximately 0.85% of the sample, which has 150,000 to 200,000 clones, approximately 8.1% seen once. The clonotype was recovered from a woman between 40 and 50 years old with type 1 diabetes. Sequencing was carried out using central memory CD4+ T cells from blood.

DNA of the CDR3: TGTGCCAGTAGACGACAGATGGGATTCCAGCCCCAGCATTTT. This codes for CASRRQMGFQPQHF. J is TRBJ1-5 and V is TRBV19; TRBD1 might be the D (5 bases). There are 14 residues in the CDR3. Between the trimmed V and J ends, which lost 6 bases and 7 bases, there was a span of 16 bases. Germline loops: CDR1 LNHDA, CDR2 SQIVND (reference sequence).